This T cell receptor (beta chain) appears in the sequencing data of a study of T cell repertoires in cytomegalovirus infection. TCRdb re-derived calls from the reads in MiXCR, one entry per CDR3 protein. The profile shows about 300,000 distinct CDR3 sequences, 9.6% of them singletons. The germline CDR1 and CDR2 sequences are SGHRS and YFSETQ. This CDR3 has 14 residues. Trimming pared 0 bases from V and 1 base from J, leaving 7 bases between. In its sample, this clonotype was seen many times. What it recognizes is unknown. Whole-study findings and limits: CMV-specific TCR beta clonotypes restricted by HLA-C were the ones dominating the ex vivo response.

The TCR originated in a human donor in good health (CMV status not recorded). Some clones in this sample may be carry-over from other donors' samples. The chain employs TRBV5-1 and TRBJ1-2; D remains ambiguous. Sequencing input: PBMCs. The CDR3 DNA sequence: TGCGCCAGCAGCTTGGAAGGGCATAACTATGGCTACACCTTC. Protein: CASSLEGHNYGYTF.